This T cell receptor beta chain is from a study of OX40 agonist ivuxolimab in advanced cancers. Study overall: Melanoma, hepatocellular carcinoma, head and neck or renal cell cancer occurred in dose-escalation patients. Patients achieving partial responses numbered three: one hepatocellular carcinoma case and two cutaneous melanoma cases.

V shed 6 bases, J shed 7 bases, and the junction held 4 bases outside the gene matches. CDR1 and CDR2 (germline): SGHNT, YENEEA. CDR3 length: 14 amino acids. This clone was seen just once. Assay used: immunoSEQ multiplex PCR; TCRdb lists only in-frame clones, some missing. The sample holds 58,000 or so clones; 75% to 90% are singletons and the top ten take approximately 3.1%. Excluded were patients having autoimmune disease history or systemic immunosuppression. The chain combines TRBV11-3 with TRBJ1-6; 9 bases fit TRBD1. The sequenced sample was CD4+ or CD8+ T cells sorted from blood, obtained in a trial of the OX40 agonist ivuxolimab. This clonotype was sampled from an adult with an advanced solid tumor such as melanoma, head and neck, liver or kidney cancer. The CDR3 DNA sequence: TGTGCCAGCAGGTACGGGACAGGGAATTCACCCCTCCACTTT. It is translated as CASRYGTGNSPLHF.